A selection of T cell receptor beta chains follows, all from one sample in a study of blood T cell repertoires in COVID-19. Only in-frame clones appear in the TCRdb table, and some are missing; sequencing was by immunoSEQ multiplex PCR. The sample holds hundreds of thousands of clones, over 75% seen once. The sequenced sample consisted of PBMCs or T cells enriched from blood (not recorded which). All receptors derive from a woman in her 30s who had recovered from COVID-19. Each CDR3 is given with its conserved first and last residue. The D gene is left open where the match is weak. Clone size is stated in some rows and not others, as once, few, many or a class when expanded.

d_call j_call clone_size v_call cdr3_length cdr3_aa cdr3_nt
- TRBJ1-3 - TRBV5-1 16 CASSLGPGGSGNTIYF TGCGCCAGCAGCTTGGGGCCGGGAGGTTCTGGAAACACCATATATTTT
- TRBJ2-1 - TRBV11-2 14 CASSFGDLYNEQFF TGTGCCAGCAGCTTCGGGGATCTTTACAATGAGCAGTTCTTC
- TRBJ2-1 - TRBV9 13 CASNLIPGTEQFF TGTGCCAGCAACTTGATTCCCGGGACAGAGCAGTTCTTC
- TRBJ2-3 - TRBV6-5 16 CASSYSSGELTDTQYF TGTGCCAGCAGTTACTCCTCGGGAGAGTTAACAGATACGCAGTATTTT
- TRBJ1-3 few TRBV30 13 CAWSVLSGNTIYF TGTGCCTGGAGTGTCCTCTCTGGAAACACCATATATTTT
- TRBJ2-2 - TRBV4-3 15 CASSDPKGGTGELFF TGCGCCAGCAGCGATCCTAAGGGAGGAACCGGGGAGCTGTTTTTT
TRBD2 TRBJ2-5 - TRBV27 12 CASMGGGETQYF TGTGCCTCCATGGGGGGGGGAGAGACCCAGTACTTC
- TRBJ2-7 - TRBV11-3 14 CASSPLDSIYEQYF TGTGCCAGCAGCCCACTCGACAGTATCTACGAGCAGTACTTC
TRBD1 TRBJ2-7 once TRBV18 15 CASSPTTLLVGDSHF TGTGCCAGCTCACCAACCACATTACTGGTAGGGGACAGCCACTTC
- TRBJ1-5 - TRBV30 13 CAWSTGLNQPQHF TGTGCCTGGAGTACAGGGTTAAATCAGCCCCAGCATTTT
TRBD1 TRBJ2-5 - TRBV3-1/TRBV3-2 15 CASSHLGQGMGPQYF TGTGCCAGCAGCCACCTGGGACAGGGAATGGGGCCCCAGTACTTC
TRBD1 TRBJ1-5 once TRBV7-8 17 CASSFLRTGLSNQPQHF TGTGCCAGCAGCTTCCTCAGGACAGGATTGAGCAATCAGCCCCAGCATTTT